This TCR beta chain emerged from a study of response to subunit inactivated influenza vaccine. Overall study findings and caveats: Every seasonal influenza vaccination brings in few new T cells, the authors suggested.

This clonotype came up many times. The target antigen is unknown. TCRdb reprocessed the RT-PCR reads with MiXCR, giving one entry per CDR3 protein. The profile shows some 200,000 distinct CDR3 sequences, approximately 12% of them singletons. The sample also formed part of further work on T cells expressing NK-cell markers. That report notes: UMIs were included in TCR beta cDNA generated by 5'RACE template switching. The authors applied an anti-gamma-delta TCR antibody in several experiments, and it restricted sorting to alpha-beta TCR T cells.

This sequence was found in a man over 45 who received an inactivated influenza vaccine. The material was CD8+ T cells sorted from PBMCs, obtained roughly 12 days after vaccination.

The CDR3 loop is CASSSPPGDIQPQHF. As DNA, the CDR3 is TGTGCCAGCAGTTCCCCCCCAGGGGATATACAGCCCCAGCATTTT. This chain uses TRBV12-3 or TRBV12-4 with TRBJ1-5, with D possibly being TRBD1 (6 bases). The CDR3 is 15 residues long. Trimming removed 4 bases at V and 7 bases at J, with 17 bases between.